This T cell receptor (beta chain) stems from a study of shared clonotypes between healthy human individuals. Produced via immunoSEQ multiplex PCR; TCRdb's table is partial and in-frame only. The profile shows some 2 million clones, over 85% of them singletons. In germline, CDR1 is SEHNR, CDR2 FQNEAQ (reference sequence). V was trimmed by 3 bases and J by 8 bases, leaving 28 bases between them. CDR3 length: 18 amino acids. This sequence originates from a man aged 18 to 35 in good health. The specimen sequenced was naive CD4+ T cells sorted from blood. Specified subset: CD45RA+ positively selected. The rearrangement links TRBV7-9 to TRBJ1-2, with a possible D match to TRBD1 (5 bases). For the CDR3, the DNA is TGTGCCAGCAGCTTCGGTTATGGGGCTCAAACGGGTGGTTTGGGCTACACCTTC. Translating it yields CASSFGYGAQTGGLGYTF.